The next 20 T cell receptor beta chains were all read from a single sample in a study of T cell repertoires in MIS-A myocarditis. Data came from immunoSEQ multiplex PCR; TCRdb stores just in-frame clones and leaves some out. The sample consists of 15,000 or so clones, 74% of them appearing once. Sequencing input: left ventricle heart tissue obtained at autopsy. The receptors come from a man aged 18 to 35 with fulminant myocarditis from multisystem inflammatory syndrome in adults (MIS-A) after COVID-19.

This rearrangement joins TRBV15 to TRBJ2-7; D gene unclear. Germline CDR1 LNHNV, CDR2 YYDKDF (reference sequence). Deletions cut 1 base from V and 1 base from J, with 5 bases between. CDR3 length: 13 residues. The DNA of the CDR3 is TGTGCCACCAGCAGAGCGACATCCTACGAGCAGTACTTC. This codes for CATSRATSYEQYF.

This chain links TRBV28 with TRBJ1-5, with unresolved D. V lost 6 bases to trimming and J lost 5 bases, with 11 bases between them. Germline CDR1 MDHEN, CDR2 SYDVKM. This CDR3 has 13 residues. CDR3 DNA: TGTGCCAGCAGCCTGACCGGTCATCAGCCCCAGCATTTT. This codes for CASSLTGHQPQHF.

The chain employs TRBV7-9 and TRBJ2-7; 8 bases match TRBD1. The CDR3 runs 14 residues. V lost 5 bases and J lost 6; bases outside the gene matches: 9. Per the germline V gene, CDR1 is SEHNR and CDR2 is FQNEAQ (reference sequence). CDR3 region: CASSADPTGAEQYF. The CDR3 DNA follows: TGTGCCAGCAGCGCAGACCCGACAGGGGCCGAGCAGTACTTC. The full variable domain, in which reference TRBV7-9 and TRBJ2-7 provide the parts outside the CDR3, is DTGVSQNPRHKITKRGQNVTFRCDPISEHNRLYWYRQTLGQGPEFLTYFQNEAQLEKSRLLSDRFSAERPKGSFSTLEIQRTEQGDSAMYLCASSADPTGAEQYFGPGTRLTVT.

This clone came up a few times. V usage is TRBV28 and J usage is TRBJ2-3, with D hard to call. The germline CDR1 and CDR2 sequences are MDHEN and SYDVKM. V was pared by 6 bases and J by 1 base, with 11 bases between. The CDR3 extends over 14 amino acids. The CDR3 DNA sequence: TGTGCCAGCAGGGCCAGAAGGGGCACAGATACGCAGTATTTT. Encoded protein: CASRARRGTDTQYF.

This clone was counted between two and nine times. The V call is TRBV2, the J call TRBJ1-6; 9 bases match TRBD1. In germline, CDR1 is SNHLY, CDR2 FYNNEI. The CDR3 loop spans 13 amino acids. V shed 8 bases and J 8 bases; nucleotides not matched to a gene: 4. The DNA for the CDR3 is TGTGCCAGCTTACGGGACAGGGATTCACCCCTCCACTTT. Protein: CASLRDRDSPLHF. Drawing the rest from reference TRBV2 and TRBJ1-6, the complete variable domain is EPEVTQTPSHQVTQMGQEVILRCVPISNHLYFYWYRQILGQKVEFLVSFYNNEISEKSEIFDDQFSVERPDGSNFTLKIRSTKLEDSAMYFCASLRDRDSPLHFGNGTRLTVT.

The chain recombines TRBV5-1 with TRBJ2-5, with a weak D call TRBD1 (5 bases). V was shortened by 0 bases and J by 1 base, with 7 bases between the two germline ends. The CDR3 sequence is 14 residues long. The germline gives CDR1 SGHRS, CDR2 YFSETQ. CDR3 sequence reads: CASSLDRIQETQYF. The CDR3 DNA is TGCGCCAGCAGCTTGGACAGGATCCAAGAGACCCAGTACTTC.

In DNA, the CDR3 is TGTGCCAGCGGATCGGGTTTAAACACTGAAGCTTTCTTT. Translating gives CASGSGLNTEAFF. The chain joins TRBV9 to TRBJ1-1; D gene uncertain. The germline V gene encodes CDR1 SGDLS and CDR2 YYNGEE. The germline V and J ends were trimmed by 7 bases and 2 bases, with 12 bases remaining between them. This CDR3 region has 13 residues.

CDR3 region: CAWRRTDVNHYEQYF. CDR3 in DNA: TGTGCCTGGAGAAGAACAGATGTAAACCACTACGAGCAGTACTTC. The V gene is TRBV30, the J gene TRBJ2-7; D is ambiguous. The length of the CDR3 is 15 residues. Germline V gives CDR1 GTSNPN, CDR2 SVGIG (reference sequence). Trimming took 3 bases from V and 3 from J, leaving 18 bases between them.

In its sample, this clone was seen a few times. The chain couples TRBV10-3 to TRBJ2-2, with D maybe TRBD2 (6 bases). V lost 6 bases to trimming and J lost 4 bases, with 9 bases between them. CDR1 is ENHRY, CDR2 SYGVKD, per germline. The CDR3 loop spans 13 amino acids. The CDR3 here is CAIRRGGTGELFF. The CDR3 bases are TGTGCCATCAGGAGGGGAGGCACCGGGGAGCTGTTTTTT.

The chain has TRBV14 and TRBJ2-5, with a possible D match to TRBD1 (5 bases). Per germline, CDR1 SGHDN and CDR2 FVKESK. V was pared by 5 bases and J by 2 bases, with 18 bases between. The CDR3 consists of 16 residues. CDR3 protein: CASSSRRVSKQETQYF. The CDR3 region has the DNA TGTGCCAGCAGCTCACGCAGGGTCTCCAAACAAGAGACCCAGTACTTC.

The chain recombines TRBV28 with TRBJ1-6, with 9 bases that match TRBD1. Germline V gene data show CDR1 as MDHEN and CDR2 as SYDVKM. The length of the CDR3 is 15 residues. The J segment lost 8 bases and the V segment lost 7 bases, leaving 9 bases of the junction unmatched. CDR3 sequence: CASTRQTGGYSPLHF. Here the CDR3 DNA reads TGTGCCAGCACCCGACAGACAGGGGGATATTCACCCCTCCACTTT.

The CDR3 nucleotides are TGTGCCAGCAGCTTGTTACTTGCGGCAAATGCTAATTCACCCCTCCACTTT. This sequence encodes CASSLLLAANANSPLHF. The chain joins TRBV5-4 to TRBJ1-6, with unresolved D. Germline CDR1 and CDR2: SGHNT and YYREEE (reference sequence). V gave up 1 base and J gave up 6 bases, with 17 bases separating them. The CDR3 extends over 17 amino acids.

The rearrangement links TRBV6-1 to TRBJ2-7; D is unresolved. Per germline, CDR1 MNHNS and CDR2 SASEGT. The CDR3 has 11 residues. V lost 2 bases, J lost 3 bases, and 2 bases lay in between. Written as DNA, the CDR3 is TGTGCCAGCAGTGAAAACTACGAGCAGTACTTC. This translates into CASSENYEQYF.

V usage is TRBV2 and J usage is TRBJ2-6; TRBD1 matches at 7 bases. Germline CDR1 SNHLY, CDR2 FYNNEI. Germline trimming cut 4 bases from V and 4 bases from J; bases unmatched to any gene: 7. The CDR3 covers 16 residues. The CDR3 DNA is TGTGCCAGCAGTGCCCAACAGGGGACCGGGGCCAACGTCCTGACTTTC. As protein: CASSAQQGTGANVLTF.

V and J are TRBV30 and TRBJ1-5; D is undetermined. Trimming took off 1 base at V and 0 bases at J, with 4 bases between the two ends. Germline values: CDR1 GTSNPN, CDR2 SVGIG (reference sequence). The CDR3 consists of 13 residues. The DNA of the CDR3 is TGTGCCTGGAGTGCAGATAGCAATCAGCCCCAGCATTTT. Residues: CAWSADSNQPQHF.

The CDR3 protein is CASKEGTAAWDEKLFF. For the CDR3, the DNA is TGCGCCAGCAAGGAGGGGACAGCCGCGTGGGATGAAAAACTGTTTTTT. This chain joins TRBV5-1 and TRBJ1-4; TRBD1 aligns across 7 bases. The CDR3 extends over 16 amino acids. Per germline, CDR1 SGHRS and CDR2 YFSETQ. V shed 6 bases, J shed 6 bases, and the junction held 14 bases outside the gene matches.

This clone was counted only a few times. The V gene is TRBV7-9, the J gene TRBJ2-5, with 10 bases aligning to TRBD1. This CDR3 is 18 amino acids long. V was clipped by 0 bases and J by 4 bases; unmatched bases: 11. Germline-derived CDR1 and CDR2 are SEHNR and FQNEAQ (reference sequence). This chain's CDR3 is CASSLANRDRGHAETQYF. The DNA for the CDR3 is TGTGCCAGCAGCTTAGCTAACCGGGACAGGGGTCACGCAGAGACCCAGTACTTC.

This rearrangement joins TRBV21-1 to TRBJ1-1. TRBV21-1 is listed as a pseudogene. The CDR3 is made up of 15 amino acids. The CDR3 DNA follows: TGTGCCAGCAGCAAACGACGGAGAAAGGACACTGAAGCTTTCTTT. Protein: CASSKRRRKDTEAFF.

The V call is TRBV19, the J call TRBJ1-2; 9 bases are shared with TRBD1. In germline, CDR1 is LNHDA, CDR2 SQIVND (reference sequence). V dropped 5 bases and J dropped 5; count of bases not matched to a gene: 9. There are 15 residues in the CDR3. The CDR3 loop is CASSLIHGTGYGYTF. The DNA of the CDR3 is TGTGCCAGTAGTCTCATACATGGGACAGGGTATGGCTACACCTTC.

This chain joins TRBV27 and TRBJ2-7, with D possibly matching TRBD2 (5 bases). Germline values: CDR1 MNHEY, CDR2 SMNVEV (reference sequence). The CDR3 has 15 amino acids. Between the trimmed V and J ends, which lost 3 bases and 3 bases, there was a span of 15 bases. DNA of the CDR3: TGTGCCAGCAGTTTTGGAGCGGTAAAAAACTACGAGCAGTACTTC. It is translated as CASSFGAVKNYEQYF.